This TCR beta chain was captured by sequencing in a study of Graves' ophthalmopathy and Graves' hyperthyroidism. This clonotype was recorded at least ten times. Investigators amplified TCR beta CDR3 regions from RNA transcripts. HTBI primers served in a first-round RT-PCR, which a second-round multiplex PCR followed. In TCRdb, the multiplex PCR reads were re-called with MiXCR into one record per CDR3 protein. The sample shows about 500,000 distinct CDR3 sequences, approximately 15% of them seen only once. Germline values: CDR1 SQVTM, CDR2 ANQGSEA. Trimming took 1 base from V and 1 from J; bases not matched to a gene: 5. There are 15 residues in the CDR3.

V usage is TRBV29-1 and J usage is TRBJ2-7; 9 nucleotides match TRBD2. This clonotype was obtained from a woman younger than 45 with Graves' ophthalmopathy. Material for sequencing was blood. In DNA form, the CDR3 reads TGCAGCGTTGAAGGGACGACTAGCGGATCCTACGAGCAGTACTTC. Protein sequence: CSVEGTTSGSYEQYF.